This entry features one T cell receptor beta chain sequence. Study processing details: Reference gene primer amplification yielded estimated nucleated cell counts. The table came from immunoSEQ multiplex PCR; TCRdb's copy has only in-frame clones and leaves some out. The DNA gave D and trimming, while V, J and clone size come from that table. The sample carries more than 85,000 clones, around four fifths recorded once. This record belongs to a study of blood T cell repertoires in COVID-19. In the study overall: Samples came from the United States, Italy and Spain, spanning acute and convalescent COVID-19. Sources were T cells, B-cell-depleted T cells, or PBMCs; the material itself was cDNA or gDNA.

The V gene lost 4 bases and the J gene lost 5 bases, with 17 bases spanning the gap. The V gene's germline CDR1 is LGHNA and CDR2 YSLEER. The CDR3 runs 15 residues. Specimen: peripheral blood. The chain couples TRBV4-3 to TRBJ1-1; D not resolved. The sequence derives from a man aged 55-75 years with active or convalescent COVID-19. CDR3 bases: TGCGCCAGCAGCCCCCTCGAAGGGAGCTATACTGAAGCTTTCTTT. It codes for CASSPLEGSYTEAFF.